Sequencing of this T cell receptor (beta chain) was carried out in a study of blood T cell repertoires in COVID-19 (dated by TCRdb to about 2020). Study-wide context: The collaborator samples originated in the United States, Italy and Spain and spanned the acute and convalescent phases of COVID-19. The prospective study material was composed of cDNA or gDNA derived from T cells, B-cell-depleted T cells, or PBMCs. Subjects who had been exposed to COVID-19, were actively infected with it, or had recovered from it provided the deeply sampled blood TCRbeta repertoires that made up the dataset. The repertoires were released in a freely available public database intended as a resource for research on the immune response to SARS-CoV-2. The samples were drawn from the first 160 participants of the ongoing ImmuneRACE study and from some 1,300 subjects provided by 6 global collaborators. A de-identified subject ID, COVID-19 status, age in years and sex were almost always included in the sample metadata. Where available, HLA class I and class II types were taken from metadata supplied by the sample provider and were not determined by assay-based typing.

As for this clone: The specificity of this receptor is unknown. Per-nucleotide qualities are absent, and no much larger clonotype sits a single base away.

TCRbeta CDR3 regions were amplified from genomic DNA by means of the immunoSEQ Assay, a bias-controlled multiplex PCR. For the original study's pipeline: The number of nucleated cells in each sample was estimated by amplification of reference gene primers within the assay. To quantify the absolute abundance of each unique TCRbeta CDR3 rearrangement, sequence reads were collapsed and filtered. Productive Simpson clonality was computed per sample as the square root of Simpson's diversity index over productive rearrangements. Not all clones reach the TCRdb copy of this immuneACCESS table, which keeps in-frame sequences only. Checked studies attribute under half of the gap to unresolved V genes and leave the rest unexplained. For V, J and clone size, that table is used; D and trimming come from the DNA. For this sample there are 120,000 to 150,000 clones; approximately 87% appear just once. The biggest ten clones account for about 1.2% of the sample.

The paper's findings and limits, for the study overall: The quantity of clinical and demographic metadata differed by source and by participant and was supplied without curation.

Enrolling through a virtual design, the prospective study's participants ranged in age from roughly 18 to 90 years and lived across approximately 25 United States geographic areas. In the prospective study, participants were assigned to cohorts based on the clinical history participants reported in a screening survey and a study questionnaire. In the prospective study, whole blood, serum and a nasopharyngeal or oropharyngeal swab were collected from each participant by mobile phlebotomists. Additional blood draws and questionnaires over an approximately 2-month period could optionally be provided by prospective study participants. Before DNA extraction, blood samples from the prospective study were shipped at room temperature or frozen. Looking up the germline V gene yields CDR1 SGHRS and CDR2 YFSETQ. The CDR3, cysteine through phenylalanine, is 15 amino acids long. Of all the DNA, just the CDR3 is kept, 45 bases in frame from base 1. Germline trimming amounts to 4 bases on V and 4 bases on J, with 7 as the count of junction bases outside the gene matches.

The TCR sequence derives from a woman aged 30 to 39 with acute COVID-19. The V and J genes are TRBV5-1 and TRBJ2-1; 8 junctional bases match TRBD2. Sequencing input: PBMCs or T cells enriched from blood (not recorded which). The sequenced DNA: TGCGCCAGCAGCGTTGGACTAGCAGCATACAATGAGCAGTTCTTC. Translated, it gives CASSVGLAAYNEQFF.